This T cell receptor beta chain was identified during a study of shared clonotypes between healthy human individuals. Method: immunoSEQ multiplex PCR; TCRdb's copy keeps in-frame clones and lacks some. The data show over 2 million clones, with about 95% seen just once and roughly 1% held by the top ten. Naive CD8 cells lacked CD45RO and underwent positive selection for CCR7, leaving out terminally differentiated effector memory CD45RA+ cells. V was cut by 5 bases and J by 10 bases, with 20 bases left in between. CDR1 is SGHVS, CDR2 FQNEAQ, per germline. The CDR3 runs 14 residues. The TCR sequence derives from a man aged 18 to 30 in good health. The sequencing sample was made of naive CD8+ T cells sorted from blood. This chain links TRBV7-8 with TRBJ1-1; perhaps TRBD1 as D (5 bases). As DNA, the CDR3 is TGTGCCAGCAGCCCGCTAGACCCCTGGGGGGGAGCTTTCTTT. Protein product: CASSPLDPWGGAFF.